The TCR beta chain under discussion was sequenced for a study of cytomegalovirus exposure and HLA in healthy donors. General study points: The study designated about 160 TCR beta chains cytomegalovirus-associated. A later analysis found first-cohort TCR clusters tended to co-occur in the roughly 120 validation repertoires. Confirmation was obtained in vitro that a few CMV-associated chains are specific for CMV antigens. Accounts indicate the classifier identified cytomegalovirus status with strong specificity and sensitivity.

This clone was found once. Its target is not known. Trimming removed 7 bases from V and 3 bases from J; junction bases left unmatched: 7. Germline values: CDR1 LNHDA, CDR2 SQIVND (reference sequence). The CDR3 totals 14 residues. TCRdb's table, derived via immunoSEQ multiplex PCR, lists solely in-frame clones and lacks some. The table includes about 130,000 clones, over 85% detected once. Sequencing was done on a sample of PBMCs. This receptor was identified in a man aged 25-40 years in good health and CMV-seronegative. The rearrangement joins TRBV19 to TRBJ1-2; 8 bases line up with TRBD1. CDR3 coding DNA: TGTGCCAGTAAAGGGGCAGGGGGCGACTATGGCTACACCTTC. This encodes CASKGAGGDYGYTF.